The clone carrying this T cell receptor (beta chain) showed up just a few times. Germline V CDR1 and CDR2: LGHDT, YNNKEL (reference sequence). This CDR3 has 15 residues. Trimming shortened V by 3 bases and J by 3 bases, and 14 bases separated the two germline ends. Lactation, pregnancy, other autoimmune disease or uncontrolled infection led to exclusion of patients. This record belongs to a study of T cells in Graves' hyperthyroidism and ophthalmopathy. RNA transcripts served as the template for amplifying TCR beta CDR3 regions. The HTBI primer set was used in a first-round RT-PCR of the TCR CDR3. TCRdb independently ran MiXCR on the multiplex PCR reads; one entry per CDR3 protein. The sample has around 350,000 distinct CDR3 sequences, about a sixth seen once.

Sequences were obtained from blood. This sequence originates from a woman in her 30s with Graves' hyperthyroidism that later progressed to Graves' ophthalmopathy. The V call is TRBV3-1, the J call TRBJ2-5; D is ambiguous. As DNA, the CDR3 is TGTGCCAGCAGCCATAAGTACGCAGGAGAAGAGACCCAGTACTTC. Encoded protein: CASSHKYAGEETQYF.